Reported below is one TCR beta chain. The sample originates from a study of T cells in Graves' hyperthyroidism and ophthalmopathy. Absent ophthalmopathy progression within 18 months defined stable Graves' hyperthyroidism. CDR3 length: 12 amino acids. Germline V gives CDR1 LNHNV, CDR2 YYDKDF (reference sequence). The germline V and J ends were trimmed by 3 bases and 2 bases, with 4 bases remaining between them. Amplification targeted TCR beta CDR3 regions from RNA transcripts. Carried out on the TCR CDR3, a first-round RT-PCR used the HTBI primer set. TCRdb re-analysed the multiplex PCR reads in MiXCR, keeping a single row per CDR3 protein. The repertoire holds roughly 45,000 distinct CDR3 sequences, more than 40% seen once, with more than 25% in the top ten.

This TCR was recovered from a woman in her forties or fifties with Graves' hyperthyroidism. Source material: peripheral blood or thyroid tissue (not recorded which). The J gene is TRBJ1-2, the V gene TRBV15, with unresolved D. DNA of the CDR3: TGTGCCACCAGCAGGGACAACTATGGCTACACCTTC. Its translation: CATSRDNYGYTF. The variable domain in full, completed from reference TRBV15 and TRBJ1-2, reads DAMVIQNPRYQVTQFGKPVTLSCSQTLNHNVMYWYQQKSSQAPKLLFHYYDKDFNNEADTPDNFQSRRPNTSFCFLDIRSPGLGDTAMYLCATSRDNYGYTFGSGTRLTVV.